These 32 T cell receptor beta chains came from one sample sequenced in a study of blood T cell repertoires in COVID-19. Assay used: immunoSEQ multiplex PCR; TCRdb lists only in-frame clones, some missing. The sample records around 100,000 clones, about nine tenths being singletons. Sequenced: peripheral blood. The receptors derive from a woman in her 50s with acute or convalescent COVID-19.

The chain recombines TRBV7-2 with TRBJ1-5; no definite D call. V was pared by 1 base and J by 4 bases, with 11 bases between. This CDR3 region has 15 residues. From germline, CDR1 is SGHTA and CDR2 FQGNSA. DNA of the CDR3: TGTGCCAGCAGCTTAGTATTAACGCAGAATCAGCCCCAGCATTTT. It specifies CASSLVLTQNQPQHF.

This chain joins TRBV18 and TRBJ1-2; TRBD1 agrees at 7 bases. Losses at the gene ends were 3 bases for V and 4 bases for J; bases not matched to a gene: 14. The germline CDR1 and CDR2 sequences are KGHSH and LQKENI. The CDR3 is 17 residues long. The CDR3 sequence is CASSPFPPGQLSYGYTF. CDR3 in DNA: TGTGCCAGCTCACCCTTCCCTCCGGGACAGTTGTCCTATGGCTACACCTTC.

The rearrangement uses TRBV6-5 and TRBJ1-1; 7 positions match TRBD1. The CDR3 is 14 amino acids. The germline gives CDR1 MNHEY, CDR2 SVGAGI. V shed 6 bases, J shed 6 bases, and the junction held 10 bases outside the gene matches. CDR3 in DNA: TGTGCCAGCAGCCATGACAGGGCGAGCGCTGAAGCTTTCTTT. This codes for CASSHDRASAEAFF.

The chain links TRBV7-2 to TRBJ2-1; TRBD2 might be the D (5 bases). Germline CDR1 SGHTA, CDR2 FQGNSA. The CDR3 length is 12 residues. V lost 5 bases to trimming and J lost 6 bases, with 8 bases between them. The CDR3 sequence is CASSRTVNEQFF. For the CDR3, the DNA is TGTGCCAGCAGCCGGACTGTCAATGAGCAGTTCTTC.

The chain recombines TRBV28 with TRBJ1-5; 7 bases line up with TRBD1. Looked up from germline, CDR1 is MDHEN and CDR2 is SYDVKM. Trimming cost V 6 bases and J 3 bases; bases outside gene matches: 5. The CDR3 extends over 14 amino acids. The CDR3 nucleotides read TGTGCCAGCAGACACGGACAGGACAATCAGCCCCAGCATTTT. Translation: CASRHGQDNQPQHF.

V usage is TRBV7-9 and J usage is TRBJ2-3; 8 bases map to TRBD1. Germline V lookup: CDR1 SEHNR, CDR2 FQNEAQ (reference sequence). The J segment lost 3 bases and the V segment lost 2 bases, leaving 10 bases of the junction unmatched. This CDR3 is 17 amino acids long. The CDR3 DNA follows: TGTGCCAGCAGCTTATGGACAGGGACTTTTAGTACAGATACGCAGTATTTT. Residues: CASSLWTGTFSTDTQYF.

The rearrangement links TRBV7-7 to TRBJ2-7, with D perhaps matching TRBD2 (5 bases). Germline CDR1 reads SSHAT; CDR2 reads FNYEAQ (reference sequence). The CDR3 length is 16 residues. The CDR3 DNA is TGTGCTAGACTGAAGGAAAGTGGGAGTTTTCCCTACGAGCAGTACTTC. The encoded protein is CARLKESGSFPYEQYF.

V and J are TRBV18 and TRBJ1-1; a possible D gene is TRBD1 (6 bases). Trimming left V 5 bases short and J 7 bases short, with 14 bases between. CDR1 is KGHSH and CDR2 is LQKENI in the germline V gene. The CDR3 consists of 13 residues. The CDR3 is CASSEQGVDEAFF. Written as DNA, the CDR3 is TGTGCCAGCTCAGAACAGGGTGTCGATGAAGCTTTCTTT.

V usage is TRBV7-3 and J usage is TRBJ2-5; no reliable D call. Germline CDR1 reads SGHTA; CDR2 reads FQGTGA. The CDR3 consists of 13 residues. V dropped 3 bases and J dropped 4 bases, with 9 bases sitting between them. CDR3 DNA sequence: TGTGCCAGCAGCTTTAACGGCGGAGAGACCCAGTACTTC. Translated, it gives CASSFNGGETQYF.

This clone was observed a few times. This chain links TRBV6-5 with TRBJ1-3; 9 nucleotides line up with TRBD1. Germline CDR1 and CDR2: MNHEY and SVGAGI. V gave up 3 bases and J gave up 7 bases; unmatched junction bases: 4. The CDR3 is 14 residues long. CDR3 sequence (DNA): TGTGCCAGCAGTTATGTACAGGGGGCGAACACCATATATTTT. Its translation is CASSYVQGANTIYF.

As DNA, the CDR3 is TGTGCCAGCAGTGAAGGGGGGGGACCCCCGGCGGGTGAGCAGTTCTTC. Translation: CASSEGGGPPAGEQFF. This rearrangement joins TRBV2 to TRBJ2-1; 7 bases map to TRBD2. From germline, CDR1 is SNHLY and CDR2 FYNNEI. The ends lost 1 base at V and 9 bases at J; junction bases unmatched: 12. CDR3 length: 16 amino acids.

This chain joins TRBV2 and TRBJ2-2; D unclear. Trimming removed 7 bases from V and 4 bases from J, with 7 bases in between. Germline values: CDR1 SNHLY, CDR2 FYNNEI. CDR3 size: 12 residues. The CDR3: CASTRSTGELFF. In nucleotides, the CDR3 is TGTGCCAGCACGAGATCCACCGGGGAGCTGTTTTTT.

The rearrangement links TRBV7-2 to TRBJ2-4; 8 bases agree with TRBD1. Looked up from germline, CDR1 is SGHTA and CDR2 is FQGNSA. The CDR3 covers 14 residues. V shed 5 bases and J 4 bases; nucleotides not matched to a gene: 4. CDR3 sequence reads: CASSVGQGKNIQYF. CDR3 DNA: TGTGCCAGCAGCGTCGGACAGGGTAAAAACATTCAGTACTTC.

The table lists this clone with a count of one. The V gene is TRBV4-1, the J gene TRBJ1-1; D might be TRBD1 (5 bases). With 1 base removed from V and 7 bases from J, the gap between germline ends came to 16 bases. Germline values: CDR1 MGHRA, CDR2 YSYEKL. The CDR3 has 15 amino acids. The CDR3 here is CASSQVTRARSEAFF. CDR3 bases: TGCGCCAGCAGCCAAGTCACCAGGGCGAGGAGTGAAGCTTTCTTT.

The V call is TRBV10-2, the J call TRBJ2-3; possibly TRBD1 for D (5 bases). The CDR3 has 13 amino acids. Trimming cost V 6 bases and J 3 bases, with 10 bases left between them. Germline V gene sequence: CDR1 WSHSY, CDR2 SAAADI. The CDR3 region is CASRISGTDTQYF. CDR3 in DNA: TGCGCCAGCAGGATATCAGGGACAGATACGCAGTATTTT.

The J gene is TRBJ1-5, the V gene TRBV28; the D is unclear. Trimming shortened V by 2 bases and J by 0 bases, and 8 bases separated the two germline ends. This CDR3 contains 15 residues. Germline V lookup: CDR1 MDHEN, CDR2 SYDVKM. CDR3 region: CASSLGGHSNQPQHF. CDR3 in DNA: TGTGCCAGCAGTTTAGGAGGGCATAGCAATCAGCCCCAGCATTTT.

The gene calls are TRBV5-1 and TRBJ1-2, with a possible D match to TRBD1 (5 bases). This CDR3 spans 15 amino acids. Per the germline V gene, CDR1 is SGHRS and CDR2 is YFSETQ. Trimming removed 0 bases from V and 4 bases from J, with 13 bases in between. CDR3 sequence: CASSLEADQGYGYTF. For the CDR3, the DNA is TGCGCCAGCAGCTTGGAGGCCGACCAGGGCTATGGCTACACCTTC. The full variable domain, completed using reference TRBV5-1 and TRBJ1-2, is KAGVTQTPRYLIKTRGQQVTLSCSPISGHRSVSWYQQTPGQGLQFLFEYFSETQRNKGNFPGRFSGRQFSNSRSEMNVSTLELGDSALYLCASSLEADQGYGYTFGSGTRLTVV.

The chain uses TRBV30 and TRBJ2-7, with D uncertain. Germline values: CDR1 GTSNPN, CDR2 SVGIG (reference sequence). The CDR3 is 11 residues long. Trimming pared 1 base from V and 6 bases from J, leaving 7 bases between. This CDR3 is CAWSETREQYF. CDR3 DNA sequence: TGTGCCTGGAGTGAGACTCGCGAGCAGTACTTC.

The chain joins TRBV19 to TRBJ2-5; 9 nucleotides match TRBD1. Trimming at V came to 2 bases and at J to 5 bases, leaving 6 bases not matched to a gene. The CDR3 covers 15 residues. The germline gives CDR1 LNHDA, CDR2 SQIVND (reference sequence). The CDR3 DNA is TGTGCCAGTAGTATAATTACAGGGGGCGGCGAGACCCAGTACTTC. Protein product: CASSIITGGGETQYF.

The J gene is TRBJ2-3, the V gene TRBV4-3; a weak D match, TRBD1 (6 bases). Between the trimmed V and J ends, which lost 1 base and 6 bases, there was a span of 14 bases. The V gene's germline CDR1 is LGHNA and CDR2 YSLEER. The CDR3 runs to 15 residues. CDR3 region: CASSQGTVSYDTQYF. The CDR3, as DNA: TGCGCCAGCAGCCAAGGGACAGTTTCCTACGATACGCAGTATTTT.

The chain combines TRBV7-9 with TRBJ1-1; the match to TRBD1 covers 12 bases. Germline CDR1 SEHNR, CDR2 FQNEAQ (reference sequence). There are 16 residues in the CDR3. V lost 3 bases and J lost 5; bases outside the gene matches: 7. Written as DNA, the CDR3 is TGTGCCAGCAGCTTCGGGGGGACAGGGGGCCTGACTGAAGCTTTCTTT. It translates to CASSFGGTGGLTEAFF.

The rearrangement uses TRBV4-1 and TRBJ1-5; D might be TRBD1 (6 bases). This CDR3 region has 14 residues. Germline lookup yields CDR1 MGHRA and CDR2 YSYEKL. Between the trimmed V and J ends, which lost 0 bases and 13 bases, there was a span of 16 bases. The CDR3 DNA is TGCGCCAGCAGCCAAGAAAGGGGGGACTACCTTCAGCATTTT. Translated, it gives CASSQERGDYLQHF.

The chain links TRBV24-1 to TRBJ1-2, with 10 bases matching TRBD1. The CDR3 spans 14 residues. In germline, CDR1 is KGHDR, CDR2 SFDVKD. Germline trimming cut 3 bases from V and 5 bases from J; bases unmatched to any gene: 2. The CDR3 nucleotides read TGTGCCACCAGTGATAAGGACAGGGGGTATGGCTACACCTTC. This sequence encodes CATSDKDRGYGYTF.

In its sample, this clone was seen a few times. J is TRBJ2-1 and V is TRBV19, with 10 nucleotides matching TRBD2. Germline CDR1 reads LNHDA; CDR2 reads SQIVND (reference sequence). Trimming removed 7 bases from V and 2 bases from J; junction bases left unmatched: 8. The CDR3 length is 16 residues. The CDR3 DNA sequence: TGTGCCAGTAATAAAGCGGGAGGGCCCCCCTACAATGAGCAGTTCTTC. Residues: CASNKAGGPPYNEQFF. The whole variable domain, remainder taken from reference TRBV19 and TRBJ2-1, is DGGITQSPKYLFRKEGQNVTLSCEQNLNHDAMYWYRQDPGQGLRLIYYSQIVNDFQKGDIAEGYSVSREKKESFPLTVTSAQKNPTAFYLCASNKAGGPPYNEQFFGPGTRLTVL.

The CDR3 is CATSDFGGGPDNEQFF. The CDR3 coding sequence is TGTGCCACCAGTGATTTTGGGGGAGGGCCAGACAATGAGCAGTTCTTC. V usage is TRBV24-1 and J usage is TRBJ2-1, with 7 bases matching TRBD2. The CDR3 consists of 16 residues. V shed 1 base, J shed 5 bases, and the junction held 7 bases outside the gene matches. Looked up from germline, CDR1 is KGHDR and CDR2 is SFDVKD.

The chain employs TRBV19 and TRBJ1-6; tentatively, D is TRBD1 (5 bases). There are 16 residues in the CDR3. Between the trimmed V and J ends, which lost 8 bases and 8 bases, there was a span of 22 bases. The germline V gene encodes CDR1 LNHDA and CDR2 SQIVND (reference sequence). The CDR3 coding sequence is TGTGCCAGTCGTCGACCCCTTGGGACTCCGGATTCACCCCTCCACTTT. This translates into CASRRPLGTPDSPLHF.

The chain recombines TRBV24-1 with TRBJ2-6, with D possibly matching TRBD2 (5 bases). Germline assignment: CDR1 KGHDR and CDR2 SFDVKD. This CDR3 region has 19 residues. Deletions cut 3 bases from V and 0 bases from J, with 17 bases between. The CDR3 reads CATSDGGLATISGANVLTF. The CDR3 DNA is TGTGCCACCAGTGATGGAGGCCTGGCTACTATCTCTGGGGCCAACGTCCTGACTTTC.

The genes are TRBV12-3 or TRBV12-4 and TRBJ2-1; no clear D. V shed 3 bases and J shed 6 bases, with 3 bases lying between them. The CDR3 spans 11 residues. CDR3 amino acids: CASSFVNEQFF. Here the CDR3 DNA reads TGTGCCAGCAGTTTCGTCAATGAGCAGTTCTTC.

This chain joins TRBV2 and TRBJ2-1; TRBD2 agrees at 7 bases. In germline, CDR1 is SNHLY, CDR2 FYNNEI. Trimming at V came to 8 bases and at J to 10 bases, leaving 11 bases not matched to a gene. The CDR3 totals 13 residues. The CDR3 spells CASGVAGVREQFF. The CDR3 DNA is TGTGCCAGCGGTGTCGCGGGAGTAAGGGAGCAGTTCTTC.

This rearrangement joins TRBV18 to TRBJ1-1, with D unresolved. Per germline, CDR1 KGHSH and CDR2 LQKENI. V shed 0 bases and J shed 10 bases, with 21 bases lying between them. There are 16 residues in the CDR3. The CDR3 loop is CASSPPDSGTTRRAFF. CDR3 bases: TGTGCCAGCTCACCACCGGATTCTGGCACCACCAGGCGAGCTTTCTTT.

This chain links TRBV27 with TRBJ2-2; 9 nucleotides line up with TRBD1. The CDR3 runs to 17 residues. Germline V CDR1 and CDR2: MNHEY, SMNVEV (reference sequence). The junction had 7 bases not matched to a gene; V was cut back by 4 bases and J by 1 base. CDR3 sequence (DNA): TGTGCCAGCAGTTCAGCGGGGACAGGGCTGAACACCGGGGAGCTGTTTTTT. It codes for CASSSAGTGLNTGELFF.

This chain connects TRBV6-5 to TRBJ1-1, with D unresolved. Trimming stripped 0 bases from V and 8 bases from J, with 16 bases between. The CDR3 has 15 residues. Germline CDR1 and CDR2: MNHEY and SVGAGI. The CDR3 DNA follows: TGTGCCAGCAGTTACTCCAAGAGGGTTTCGACCGAAGCTTTCTTT. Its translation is CASSYSKRVSTEAFF.